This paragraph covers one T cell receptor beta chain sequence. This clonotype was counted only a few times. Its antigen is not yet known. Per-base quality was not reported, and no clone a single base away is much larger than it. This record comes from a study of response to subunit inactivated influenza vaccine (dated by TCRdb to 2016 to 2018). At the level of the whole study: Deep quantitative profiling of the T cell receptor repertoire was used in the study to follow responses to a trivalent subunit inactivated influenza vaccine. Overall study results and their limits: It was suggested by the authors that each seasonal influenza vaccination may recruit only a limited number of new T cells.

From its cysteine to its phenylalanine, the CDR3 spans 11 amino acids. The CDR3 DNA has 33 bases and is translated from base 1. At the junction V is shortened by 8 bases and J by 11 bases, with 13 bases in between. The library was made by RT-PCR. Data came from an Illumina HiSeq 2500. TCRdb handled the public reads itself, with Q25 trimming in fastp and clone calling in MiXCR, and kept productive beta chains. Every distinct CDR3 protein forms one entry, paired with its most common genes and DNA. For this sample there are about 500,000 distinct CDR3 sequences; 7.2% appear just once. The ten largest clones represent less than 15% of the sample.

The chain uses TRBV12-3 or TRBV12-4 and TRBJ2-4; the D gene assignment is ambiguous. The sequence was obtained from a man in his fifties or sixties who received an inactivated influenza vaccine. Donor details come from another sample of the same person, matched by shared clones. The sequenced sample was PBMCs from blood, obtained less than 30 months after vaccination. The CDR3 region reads CASSNRYFQYF. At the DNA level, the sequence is TGTGCCAGCTCCAATAGGTACTTTCAGTACTTC.